Listed below are T cell receptor beta chains from one sample, sequenced in a study of blood T cell repertoires in COVID-19. Profiling relied on immunoSEQ multiplex PCR, and the TCRdb table lists in-frame clones only, not all of them. This table has around 99,000 clones, around 89% appearing once. Sequencing input: peripheral blood. Every receptor here comes from a human donor in a cohort sampled during active COVID-19. Both conserved end residues are part of each CDR3. D genes are given only for firm matches. Clone size is shown for a subset of rows, as once, few, many or a class of expanded clone.

j_gene: TRBJ2-1
v_gene: TRBV5-6
d_gene: .
abundance: once
CDR3nt: TGTGCCAGCAGCTTTGGACAGTACAATGAGCAGTTCTTC
CDR3aa: CASSFGQYNEQFF

j_gene: TRBJ1-1
v_gene: TRBV19
d_gene: .
abundance: .
CDR3nt: TGTGCCACTCAGGGGTCGGGGGGCCCAATGAACACTGAAGCTTTCTTT
CDR3aa: CATQGSGGPMNTEAFF

j_gene: TRBJ2-5
v_gene: TRBV19
d_gene: .
abundance: .
CDR3nt: TGTGCCAGTAGTATCGTCAGCCAAGAGACCCAGTACTTC
CDR3aa: CASSIVSQETQYF

j_gene: TRBJ1-2
v_gene: TRBV7-9
d_gene: TRBD1
abundance: .
CDR3nt: TGTGCCAGCAGCTCCCCCTGGACAGGGTCTAACTATGGCTACACCTTC
CDR3aa: CASSSPWTGSNYGYTF

j_gene: TRBJ1-3
v_gene: TRBV15
d_gene: .
abundance: .
CDR3nt: TGTGCCACCAGCAGAGAGGGGGGGAGCTCTGGAAACACCATATATTTT
CDR3aa: CATSREGGSSGNTIYF

j_gene: TRBJ2-3
v_gene: TRBV6-2/TRBV6-3
d_gene: .
abundance: .
CDR3nt: TGTGCCAGCAGTCTCGATGCGGGAATGTCCGGGGACACAGATACGCAGTATTTT
CDR3aa: CASSLDAGMSGDTDTQYF

j_gene: TRBJ1-2
v_gene: TRBV5-4
d_gene: TRBD1
abundance: .
CDR3nt: TGTGCCAGCAGCTTAGGACAGGCGAACTATGGCTACACCTTC
CDR3aa: CASSLGQANYGYTF

j_gene: TRBJ2-5
v_gene: TRBV4-3
d_gene: TRBD2
abundance: .
CDR3nt: TGCGCCAGCAGCCCTAGCGGGGGGTTCCAAGAGACCCAGTACTTC
CDR3aa: CASSPSGGFQETQYF

j_gene: TRBJ1-4
v_gene: TRBV2
d_gene: .
abundance: .
CDR3nt: TGTGCCAGCAGTAACCGGGTTACTAATGAAAAACTGTTTTTT
CDR3aa: CASSNRVTNEKLFF

j_gene: TRBJ1-2
v_gene: TRBV5-1
d_gene: .
abundance: .
CDR3nt: TGCGCCAGCAGCTGGGGGGTTAGGGAGAACTATGGCTACACCTTC
CDR3aa: CASSWGVRENYGYTF

j_gene: TRBJ1-5
v_gene: TRBV27
d_gene: .
abundance: .
CDR3nt: TGTGCCAGCAGCCATAACGGGGGGGTGCTTGGGCAGCCCCAGCATTTT
CDR3aa: CASSHNGGVLGQPQHF

j_gene: TRBJ2-3
v_gene: TRBV4-1
d_gene: TRBD2
abundance: .
CDR3nt: TGCGCCAGCAGCCAAGGTCTCTCCGGGAGGGCGGCGGGGAGAGGCACAGATACGCAGTATTTT
CDR3aa: CASSQGLSGRAAGRGTDTQYF

j_gene: TRBJ1-1
v_gene: TRBV18
d_gene: .
abundance: .
CDR3nt: TGTGCCAGCTCACCCGCTCAACAGGCCAACACTGAAGCTTTCTTT
CDR3aa: CASSPAQQANTEAFF

j_gene: TRBJ1-1
v_gene: TRBV12-3/TRBV12-4
d_gene: .
abundance: .
CDR3nt: TGTGCCAGCAGTTTCGGGGGTCTTACTGAAGCTTTCTTT
CDR3aa: CASSFGGLTEAFF

j_gene: TRBJ1-5
v_gene: TRBV11-3
d_gene: .
abundance: few
CDR3nt: TGTGCCAGCAGCAAGGCGGGAAACTCCAATCAGCCCCAGCATTTT
CDR3aa: CASSKAGNSNQPQHF

j_gene: TRBJ2-1
v_gene: TRBV5-1
d_gene: TRBD2
abundance: once
CDR3nt: TGCGCCAGCACCGCTCTAGCGGGAGGGATTAAGCGGGAGCAGTTCTTC
CDR3aa: CASTALAGGIKREQFF

j_gene: TRBJ1-1
v_gene: TRBV29-1
d_gene: .
abundance: .
CDR3nt: TGCAGCGTTGGTAACAGCCAGAACACTGAAGCTTTCTTT
CDR3aa: CSVGNSQNTEAFF